This T cell receptor beta chain was found in a study of shared clonotypes between healthy human individuals (TCRdb year 2020). Study-level background: The cohort comprised a couple of women and three men aged 18 to 49 years. Leukapheresis yielded between about 0.9 and 8.9 billion PBMCs per donor. To estimate repertoire size and how much clonotype sharing occurs between individuals, the study deeply sequenced the blood TCR repertoires of roughly 5 healthy adults. For each donor, CD4 naive and CD4 memory were each given three plates, CD8 naive was given two plates, and CD8 memory was given one plate. Libraries were prepared and TCR repertoires were sequenced by different laboratories using diverse techniques, in order to increase sequencing depth and limit assay-specific biases.

Spanning cysteine to phenylalanine, the CDR3 consists of 14 amino acids. The read is trimmed to its CDR3 DNA, 42 bases read in frame from base 1. Trimming takes 0 bases from V and 6 bases from J, and the germline ends sit 9 bases apart. In the germline V gene, CDR1 corresponds to MGHRA and CDR2 to YSYEKL. Overall study results and their limits: Rarefaction of sorted-subset datasets indicated incomplete sequencing despite the large sequencing depth. Sampling was restricted to blood, and TCR repertoires in tissue are likely to differ from TCR repertoires in blood. Estimated clonotype richness was generally larger for naive than for memory subsets. Based on pairwise subsampling, the degree of clonotype sharing among donors was expected to be affected by sequencing depth. Higher generation probabilities were observed for clonotypes shared by all four sorted-subset donors than for non-shared clonotypes. Roughly 5% of naive CD4, around 3.6% of naive CD8, 2.3% of memory CD4, and more than 0.35% of memory CD8 clonotypes were shared across a handful of donors. Because the study included only a small number of donors, the genetic and exposure-history diversity represented was limited.

CD8 naive samples were obtained by positive selection for CCR7 among CD45RO-negative cells, yielding a CD45RA+CCR7+ population from which TemRA cells were excluded. The donors were healthy, HIV-negative adults with no recently reported acute infections or vaccinations. Every donor was a Caucasian adult living in Nashville, Tennessee, USA. After blood collection by leukapheresis, PBMCs were isolated using Ficoll-Histopaque density gradient centrifugation and then cryopreserved in the vapor phase of liquid nitrogen. Analytical flow cytometry was used to check the purity and quantity of each magnetically sorted T cell population. From each sorted fraction, genomic DNA was isolated and quantified by UV absorbance on a Nanodrop 2000c. TCR CDR3 regions were amplified from genomic DNA by multiplex PCR using the deep immunoSEQ assay. For each cell subset, the extracted genomic DNA was distributed evenly across all wells of several immunoSEQ 96-well plates, and each plate served as one replicate. Each replicate PCR for sorted subsets received approximately 220 ng genomic DNA, equal to roughly 30,000 T cell genomes. Purified libraries were quantified with a Qubit 3.0 fluorometer, sized on a Bioanalyzer 2100, and re-quantified with the KAPA Library Quantification kit. Each immunoSEQ 96-well plate was sequenced on its own single-read 150-cycle Illumina NextSeq 550 flow cell. As for the original processing: The immunoSEQ output contained only junctional sequences without quality scores, so filtering could not match that applied to full-length reads. To assign V/J genes and CDR3, sequences were annotated using PyIR, a Python wrapper for IgBLAST v1.9, with IMGT germline references. Reads were removed for weak V/J assignments (E-value above 1e-6), missing CDR3, stop codons, out-of-frame junctions, or ambiguous translated residues. V3J clonotypes were defined by identical inferred V gene, J gene, and CDR3 amino acid sequence. Percentage overlap between repertoires was calculated by dividing the number of shared unique clonotypes by the size of the smaller repertoire. Repertoire richness was assessed with RTK rarefaction, the Chao1 estimator, and Recon v2.1 estimates of unobserved clonotypes. Generation probabilities were computed with OLGA for all TCRbeta clonotypes obtained by the gDNA method from several donors. Sourced from immuneACCESS, this table was stored by TCRdb with only in-frame sequences that have V and J called. A share of the clones is absent; for the studies checked, an unresolved V gene accounts for under half, and the remainder has no known explanation. That table supplies the V and J calls and clone size; D and trimming were determined from the DNA. The sample table records around 2.1 million clones; more than 85% of these occur just once. Together, the top ten hold roughly 1.8% of the sample.

Note on this clone: Its antigen has not been determined. No base qualities exist here, and no much larger clone lies one base off it.

The sequence was collected from a man between 18 and 29 years old in good health. Some clones in this sample may be carry-over from other donors' samples. Sequenced material: naive CD8+ T cells from PBMCs. The label giving this sample's cell subset or site can be read as: CD45RA+CCR7+. Rearrangement joined TRBV4-1 to TRBJ2-1; confidence is insufficient to name the D gene. The nucleotides read TGCGCCAGCAGCCAAGAGGCCGGGCGCAATGAGCAGTTCTTC. This translates into CASSQEAGRNEQFF.